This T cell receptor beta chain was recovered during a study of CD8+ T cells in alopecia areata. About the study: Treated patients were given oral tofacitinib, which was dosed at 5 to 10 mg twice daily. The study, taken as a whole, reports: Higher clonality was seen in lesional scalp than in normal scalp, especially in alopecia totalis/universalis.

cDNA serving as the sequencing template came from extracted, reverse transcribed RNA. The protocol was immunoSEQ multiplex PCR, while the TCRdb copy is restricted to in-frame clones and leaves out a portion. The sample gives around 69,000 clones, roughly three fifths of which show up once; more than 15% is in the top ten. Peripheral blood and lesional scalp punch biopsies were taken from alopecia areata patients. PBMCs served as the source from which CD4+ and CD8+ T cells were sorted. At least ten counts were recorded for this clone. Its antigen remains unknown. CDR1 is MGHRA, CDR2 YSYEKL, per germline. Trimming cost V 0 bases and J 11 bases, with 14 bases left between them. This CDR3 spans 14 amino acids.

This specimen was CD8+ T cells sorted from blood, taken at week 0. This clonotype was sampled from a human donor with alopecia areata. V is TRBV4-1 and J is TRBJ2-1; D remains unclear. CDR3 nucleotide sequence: TGCGCCAGCAGCCAAGATGAAGAGCGAACTAAGCAGTTCTTC. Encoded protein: CASSQDEERTKQFF.